Each of the 3 T cell receptor beta chains below was sequenced from the same sample in a study of T cells in Graves' hyperthyroidism and ophthalmopathy. Researchers took RNA transcripts and amplified the TCR beta CDR3 regions from them. Initially, a first-round RT-PCR of the TCR CDR3 employed the HTBI primer set. Each CDR3 protein is one row after TCRdb ran MiXCR on the multiplex PCR reads. The table includes 250,000 or so distinct CDR3 sequences, around 17% detected once. Sequenced material: blood. Receptors originate from a young woman with Graves' ophthalmopathy.

In this sample, this clonotype turned up many times. This rearrangement joins TRBV7-8 to TRBJ2-3, with TRBD1 matching over 8 bases. The CDR3 sequence is 16 residues long. The V and J ends lost 4 bases and 4 bases, in that order; junction bases with no gene match: 10. Germline V gene data show CDR1 as SGHVS and CDR2 as FQNEAQ. CDR3 nucleotides: TGTGCCAGCAGCTCGTCAGGGGGCTGGGGAGCAGATACGCAGTATTTT. Its translation is CASSSSGGWGADTQYF.

The chain uses TRBV15 and TRBJ2-2; D is tentatively TRBD1 or TRBD2 (5 bases each). V was cut by 3 bases and J by 0 bases, with 8 bases left in between. Germline V lookup: CDR1 LNHNV, CDR2 YYDKDF (reference sequence). The CDR3 consists of 15 residues. The CDR3 sequence: CATSSSGPNTGELFF. The CDR3 bases are TGTGCCACCAGCAGTTCGGGACCGAACACCGGGGAGCTGTTTTTT.

This clonotype appeared many times. The rearrangement links TRBV10-1 to TRBJ2-2; 8 nucleotides agree with TRBD2. The CDR3 covers 15 residues. Germline V gene lookup returns CDR1 WNHNN and CDR2 SYGVQD (reference sequence). The V and J ends lost 3 bases and 0 bases, in that order; junction bases with no gene match: 0. Written as DNA, the CDR3 is TGCGCCAGCAGTGAAGCGGGGGCGAACACCGGGGAGCTGTTTTTT. Translated: CASSEAGANTGELFF.